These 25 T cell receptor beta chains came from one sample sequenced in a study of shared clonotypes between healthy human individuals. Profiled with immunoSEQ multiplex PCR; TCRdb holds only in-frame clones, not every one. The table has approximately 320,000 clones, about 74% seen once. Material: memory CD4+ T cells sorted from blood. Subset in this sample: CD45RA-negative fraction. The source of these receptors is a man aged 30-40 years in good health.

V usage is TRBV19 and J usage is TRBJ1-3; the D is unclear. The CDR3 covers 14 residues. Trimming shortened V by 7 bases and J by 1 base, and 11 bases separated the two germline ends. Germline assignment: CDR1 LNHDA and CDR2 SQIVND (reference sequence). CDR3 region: CASKDGTSGNTIYF. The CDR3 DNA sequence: TGTGCCAGTAAGGACGGTACTTCTGGAAACACCATATATTTT.

The CDR3 region has the DNA TGTGCCAGCAGACGGACAGGGGGTGGTCAGCCCCAGCATTTT. Its translation: CASRRTGGGQPQHF. This rearrangement joins TRBV6-5 to TRBJ1-5; 10 bases map to TRBD1. Germline V CDR1 and CDR2: MNHEY, SVGAGI. V gave up 6 bases and J gave up 6 bases; unmatched junction bases: 5. The CDR3 is 14 amino acids.

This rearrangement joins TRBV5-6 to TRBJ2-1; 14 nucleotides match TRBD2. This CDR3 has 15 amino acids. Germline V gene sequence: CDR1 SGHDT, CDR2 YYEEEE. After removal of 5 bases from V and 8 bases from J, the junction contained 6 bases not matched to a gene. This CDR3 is CASSRTSGRHDEQFF. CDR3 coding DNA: TGTGCCAGCAGTCGGACTAGCGGGAGGCACGATGAGCAGTTCTTC.

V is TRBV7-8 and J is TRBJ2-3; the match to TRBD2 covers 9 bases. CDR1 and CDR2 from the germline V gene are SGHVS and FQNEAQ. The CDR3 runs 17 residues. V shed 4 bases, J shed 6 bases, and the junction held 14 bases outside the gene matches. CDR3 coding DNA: TGTGCCAGCAGCTCCGGAAGCATAGCGGGAGAGAACGATACGCAGTATTTT. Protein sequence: CASSSGSIAGENDTQYF. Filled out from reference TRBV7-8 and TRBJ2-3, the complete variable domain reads GAGVSQSPRYKVAKRGQDVALRCDPISGHVSLFWYQQALGQGPEFLTYFQNEAQLDKSGLPSDRFFAERPEGSVSTLKIQRTQQEDSAVYLCASSSGSIAGENDTQYFGPGTRLTVL.

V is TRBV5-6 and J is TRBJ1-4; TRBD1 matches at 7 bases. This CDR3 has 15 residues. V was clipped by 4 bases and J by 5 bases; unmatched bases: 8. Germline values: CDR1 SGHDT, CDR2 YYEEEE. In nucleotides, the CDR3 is TGTGCCAGCAGCGAGAGGGGGCGACCGAATGAAAAACTGTTTTTT. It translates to CASSERGRPNEKLFF.

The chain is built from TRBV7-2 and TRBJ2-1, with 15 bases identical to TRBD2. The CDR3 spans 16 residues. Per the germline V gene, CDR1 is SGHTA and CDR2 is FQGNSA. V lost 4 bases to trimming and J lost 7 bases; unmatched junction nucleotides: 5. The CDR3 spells CASSSTGTSGRNEQFF. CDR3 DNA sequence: TGTGCCAGCAGCTCAACCGGGACTAGCGGGAGGAATGAGCAGTTCTTC.

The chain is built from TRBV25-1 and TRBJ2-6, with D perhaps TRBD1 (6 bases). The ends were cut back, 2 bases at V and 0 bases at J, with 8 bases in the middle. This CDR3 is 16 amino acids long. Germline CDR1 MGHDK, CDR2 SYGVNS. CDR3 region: CASSEGQLSGANVLTF. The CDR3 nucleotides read TGTGCCAGCAGTGAAGGACAGCTCTCTGGGGCCAACGTCCTGACTTTC.

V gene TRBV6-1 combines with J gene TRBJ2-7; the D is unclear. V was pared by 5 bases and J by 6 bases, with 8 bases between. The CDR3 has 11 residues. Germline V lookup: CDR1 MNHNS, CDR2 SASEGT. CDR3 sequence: CASSYLGEQYF. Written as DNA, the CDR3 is TGTGCCAGCAGTTACCTAGGCGAGCAGTACTTC.

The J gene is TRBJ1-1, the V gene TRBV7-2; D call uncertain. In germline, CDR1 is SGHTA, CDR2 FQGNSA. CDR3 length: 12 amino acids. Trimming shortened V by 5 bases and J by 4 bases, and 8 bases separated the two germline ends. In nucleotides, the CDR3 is TGTGCCAGCAGCCCTCGGGCCACTGAAGCTTTCTTT. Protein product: CASSPRATEAFF.

As DNA, the CDR3 is TGTGCCAGCAGCTTAGCGTATCCGGGGGCGCAGCTGTTTTTT. It translates to CASSLAYPGAQLFF. This chain joins TRBV7-8 and TRBJ2-2; D may be TRBD1 or TRBD2 (6 bases each). V gave up 0 bases and J gave up 12 bases, with 14 bases separating them. CDR1 is SGHVS and CDR2 is FQNEAQ in the germline V gene. This CDR3 region has 14 residues.

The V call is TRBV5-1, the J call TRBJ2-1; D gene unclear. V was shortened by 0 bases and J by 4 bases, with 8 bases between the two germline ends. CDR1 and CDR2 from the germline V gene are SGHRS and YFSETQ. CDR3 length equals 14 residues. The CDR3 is CASSLGEEYNEQFF. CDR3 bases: TGCGCCAGCAGCTTGGGTGAAGAATACAATGAGCAGTTCTTC.

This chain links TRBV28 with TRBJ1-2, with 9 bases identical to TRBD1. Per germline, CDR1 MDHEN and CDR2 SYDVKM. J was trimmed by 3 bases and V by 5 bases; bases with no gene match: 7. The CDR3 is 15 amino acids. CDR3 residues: CASSPRGQGDYGYTF. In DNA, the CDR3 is TGTGCCAGCAGTCCTCGGGGACAGGGAGACTATGGCTACACCTTC.

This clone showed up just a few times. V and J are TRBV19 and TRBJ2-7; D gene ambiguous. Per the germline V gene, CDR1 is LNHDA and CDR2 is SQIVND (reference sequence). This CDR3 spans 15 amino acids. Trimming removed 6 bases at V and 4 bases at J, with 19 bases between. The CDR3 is CASSHPAKALYEQYF. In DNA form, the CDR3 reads TGTGCCAGTAGCCACCCGGCCAAGGCCCTTTACGAGCAGTACTTC.

The CDR3 bases are TGTGCCAGTTCTAGGGGCGGGGACTACGAGCAGTACTTC. It is translated as CASSRGGDYEQYF. The rearrangement joins TRBV6-5 to TRBJ2-7, with D possibly matching TRBD2 (6 bases). Germline CDR1 is MNHEY and CDR2 is SVGAGI. Trimming cost V 9 bases and J 3 bases, with 15 bases left between them. The CDR3 extends over 13 amino acids.

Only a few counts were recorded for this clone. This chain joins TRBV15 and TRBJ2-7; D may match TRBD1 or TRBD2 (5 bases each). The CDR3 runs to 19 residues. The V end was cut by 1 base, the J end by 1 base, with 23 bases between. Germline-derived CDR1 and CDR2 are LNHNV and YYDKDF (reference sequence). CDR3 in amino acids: CATSRGLRVGGLKSYEQYF. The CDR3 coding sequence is TGTGCCACCAGCAGAGGCCTAAGGGTTGGGGGTTTAAAGTCCTACGAGCAGTACTTC.

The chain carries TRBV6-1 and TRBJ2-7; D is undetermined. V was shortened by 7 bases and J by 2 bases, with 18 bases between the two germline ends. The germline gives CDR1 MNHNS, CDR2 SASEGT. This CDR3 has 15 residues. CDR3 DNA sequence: TGTGCCAGCATAATTTCCCCGGCTGCCGCCTACGAGCAGTACTTC. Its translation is CASIISPAAAYEQYF.

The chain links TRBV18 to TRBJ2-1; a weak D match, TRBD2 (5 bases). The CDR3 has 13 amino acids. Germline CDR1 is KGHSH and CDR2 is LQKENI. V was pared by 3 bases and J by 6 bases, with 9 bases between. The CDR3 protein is CASSPDSSNEQFF. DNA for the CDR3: TGTGCCAGCTCACCGGACTCTAGCAATGAGCAGTTCTTC.

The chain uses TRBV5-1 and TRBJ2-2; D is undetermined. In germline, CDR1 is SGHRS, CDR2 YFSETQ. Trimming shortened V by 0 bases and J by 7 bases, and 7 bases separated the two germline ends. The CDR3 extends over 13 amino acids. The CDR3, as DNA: TGCGCCAGCAGCTTGGAATCCGGCGGGGAGCTGTTTTTT. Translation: CASSLESGGELFF.

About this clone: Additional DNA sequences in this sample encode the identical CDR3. In DNA form, the CDR3 reads TGCGCCAGCAGCGATCCTAACACTGAAGCTTTCTTT. This codes for CASSDPNTEAFF. This chain uses TRBV10-1 with TRBJ1-1; D not certain. This CDR3 contains 12 residues. CDR1 WNHNN and CDR2 SYGVQD come from the germline V gene (reference sequence). Deletions cut 6 bases from V and 2 bases from J, with 7 bases between.

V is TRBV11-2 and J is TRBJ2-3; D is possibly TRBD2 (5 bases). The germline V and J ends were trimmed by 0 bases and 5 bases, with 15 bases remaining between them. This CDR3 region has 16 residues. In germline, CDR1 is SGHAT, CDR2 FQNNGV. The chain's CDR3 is CASSLDEDKGVDTQYF. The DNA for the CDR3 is TGTGCCAGCAGCTTAGACGAGGATAAGGGAGTAGATACGCAGTATTTT.

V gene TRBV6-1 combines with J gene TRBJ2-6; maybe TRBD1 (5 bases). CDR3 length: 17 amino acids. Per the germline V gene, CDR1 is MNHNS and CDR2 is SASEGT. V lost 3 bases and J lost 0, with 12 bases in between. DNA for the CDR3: TGTGCCAGCAGTGACCAGGGAAAAGGCTCTGGGGCCAACGTCCTGACTTTC. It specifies CASSDQGKGSGANVLTF.

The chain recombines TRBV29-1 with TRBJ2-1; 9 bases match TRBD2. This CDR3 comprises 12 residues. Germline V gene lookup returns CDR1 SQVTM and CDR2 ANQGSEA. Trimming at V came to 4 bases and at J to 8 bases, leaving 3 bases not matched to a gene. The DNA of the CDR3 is TGCAGCGTTGGCGGGGGGGGCGATGAGCAGTTCTTC. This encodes CSVGGGGDEQFF.

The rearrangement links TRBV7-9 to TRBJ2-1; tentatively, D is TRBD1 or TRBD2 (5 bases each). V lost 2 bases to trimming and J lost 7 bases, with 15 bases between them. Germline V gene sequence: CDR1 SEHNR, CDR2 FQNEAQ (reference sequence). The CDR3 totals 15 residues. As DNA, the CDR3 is TGTGCCAGCAGCTTACAGACGGGGCTTGGGAATGAGCAGTTCTTC. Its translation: CASSLQTGLGNEQFF. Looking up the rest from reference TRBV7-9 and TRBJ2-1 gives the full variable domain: DTGVSQNPRHKITKRGQNVTFRCDPISEHNRLYWYRQTLGQGPEFLTYFQNEAQLEKSRLLSDRFSAERPKGSFSTLEIQRTEQGDSAMYLCASSLQTGLGNEQFFGPGTRLTVL.

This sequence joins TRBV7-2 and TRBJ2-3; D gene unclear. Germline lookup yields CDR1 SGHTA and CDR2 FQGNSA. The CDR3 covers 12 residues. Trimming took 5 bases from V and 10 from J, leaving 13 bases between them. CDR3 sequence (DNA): TGTGCCAGCAGCGCCCAAGGGCCGGCGCAGTATTTT. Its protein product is CASSAQGPAQYF. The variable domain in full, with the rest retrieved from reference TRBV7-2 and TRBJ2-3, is GAGVSQSPSNKVTEKGKDVELRCDPISGHTALYWYRQSLGQGLEFLIYFQGNSAPDKSGLPSDRFSAERTGGSVSTLTIQRTQQEDSAVYLCASSAQGPAQYFGPGTRLTVL.

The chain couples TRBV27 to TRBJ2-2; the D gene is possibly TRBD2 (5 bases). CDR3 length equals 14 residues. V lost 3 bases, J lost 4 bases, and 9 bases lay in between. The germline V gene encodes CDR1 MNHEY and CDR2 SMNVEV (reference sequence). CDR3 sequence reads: CASSFRTGTGELFF. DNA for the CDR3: TGTGCCAGCAGTTTCCGGACTGGCACCGGGGAGCTGTTTTTT.